What follows are 9 T cell receptor beta chains derived from one specimen sequenced in a study of T cells after yellow fever vaccination. TCRdb ran MiXCR on the 5' RACE reads and lists one entry per CDR3 protein. The table includes 400,000 to 450,000 distinct CDR3 sequences, about 19% detected once. Material: PBMCs, obtained before the yellow fever booster vaccination. Source of these receptors: a man in his late teens or twenties who received the YFV17D yellow fever vaccine.

The genes are TRBV12-3 or TRBV12-4 and TRBJ1-1; D gene ambiguous. V was shortened by 4 bases and J by 1 base, with 10 bases between the two germline ends. The CDR3 is 14 amino acids. In DNA, the CDR3 is TGTGCCAGCAGTTCTCGCACTTGGAACACTGAAGCTTTCTTT. The encoded protein is CASSSRTWNTEAFF.

The chain has TRBV12-3 or TRBV12-4 and TRBJ1-2; D unclear. There are 15 residues in the CDR3. V was shortened by 5 bases and J by 7 bases, with 20 bases between the two germline ends. CDR3 residues: CASSASYTPRLGYTF. The CDR3 region has the DNA TGTGCCAGCAGTGCCTCTTACACCCCGCGTCTTGGCTACACCTTC.

This chain uses TRBV5-1 with TRBJ2-3; D not certain. Germline V gene lookup returns CDR1 SGHRS and CDR2 YFSETQ. Trimming left V 0 bases short and J 6 bases short, with 17 bases between. The CDR3 runs 16 residues. The CDR3 region has the DNA TGCGCCAGCAGCTTGGCCGTCTATGTGATGGGTGATACGCAGTATTTT. Its protein product is CASSLAVYVMGDTQYF.

This clonotype was counted a few times. The rearrangement links TRBV5-1 to TRBJ2-2; TRBD1 is a possible D gene (5 bases). The CDR3 consists of 16 residues. The germline V gene encodes CDR1 SGHRS and CDR2 YFSETQ. Trimming removed 3 bases from V and 1 base from J, with 13 bases in between. The CDR3 bases are TGCGCCAGCAGCTCGGTGTGGGGCCTGAACACCGGGGAGCTGTTTTTT. This encodes CASSSVWGLNTGELFF. The full variable domain, its missing parts supplied by reference TRBV5-1 and TRBJ2-2, is KAGVTQTPRYLIKTRGQQVTLSCSPISGHRSVSWYQQTPGQGLQFLFEYFSETQRNKGNFPGRFSGRQFSNSRSEMNVSTLELGDSALYLCASSSVWGLNTGELFFGEGSRLTVL.

The chain has TRBV12-5 and TRBJ2-3; D is possibly TRBD1 (5 bases). The CDR3 has 13 residues. The germline CDR1 and CDR2 sequences are LGHNT and FRNRAP. Trimming cost V 6 bases and J 2 bases, with 9 bases left between them. CDR3 sequence reads: CASGQGNTDTQYF. The CDR3 region has the DNA TGTGCTAGTGGGCAGGGAAACACAGATACGCAGTATTTT.

This chain uses TRBV7-6 with TRBJ2-5; D remains unclear. CDR3 length equals 13 residues. Germline V gives CDR1 SGHVS, CDR2 FNYEAQ. Trimming shortened V by 4 bases and J by 1 base, and 7 bases separated the two germline ends. The CDR3 coding sequence is TGTGCCAGCAGCTCCGTCCTCCAAGAGACCCAGTACTTC. Encoded protein: CASSSVLQETQYF.

V gene TRBV6-6 combines with J gene TRBJ1-1; unclear D gene. With 4 bases removed from V and 7 bases from J, the gap between germline ends came to 13 bases. There are 13 residues in the CDR3. Looked up from germline, CDR1 is MNHNY and CDR2 is SVGAGI (reference sequence). For the CDR3, the DNA is TGTGCCAGCAGTTTAACCGGAATTGGTGAAGCTTTCTTT. This translates into CASSLTGIGEAFF.

This clonotype was found a few times. The J gene is TRBJ2-7, the V gene TRBV6-1; tentative D call: TRBD2 (5 bases). V was shortened by 6 bases and J by 2 bases, with 11 bases between the two germline ends. CDR3 length: 13 amino acids. Germline V gene lookup returns CDR1 MNHNS and CDR2 SASEGT. The CDR3 DNA follows: TGTGCCAGCAGAAACCGGCGGGCCTACGAGCAGTACGTC. Protein product: CASRNRRAYEQYV.

The chain employs TRBV20-1 and TRBJ2-2, with D perhaps assigned TRBD1 or TRBD2 (6 bases each). The CDR3 totals 17 residues. CDR1 and CDR2 from the germline V gene are DFQATT and SNEGSKA (reference sequence). V shed 0 bases and J shed 7 bases, with 21 bases lying between them. CDR3 loop: CSARDLSRGVYDGELFF. The CDR3 DNA sequence: TGCAGTGCTAGAGATTTGTCTAGGGGGGTGTACGACGGGGAGCTGTTTTTT.